The T cell receptor beta chain under discussion was sequenced for a study of CD8+ T cells in alopecia areata. Across the whole study: Treated patients swallowed 5 to 10 mg of oral tofacitinib twice daily. Findings and caveats of the study: Sequence data from scalp samples additionally include resident alphabeta T cells of normal skin.

Researchers gathered lesional scalp punch biopsies and peripheral blood from patients with alopecia areata. Cell sorting was applied to PBMCs, and CD4+ and CD8+ T cells were collected. The table lists this clone with a few counts. Antigen specificity is unknown. Extracted from the samples, RNA was reverse transcribed into cDNA to serve as the sequencing template. Sequencing used immunoSEQ multiplex PCR; TCRdb keeps in-frame clones, though not all of them. The sample consists of 140,000 to 150,000 clones, about three fifths of them appearing once. The sequencing here drew on CD4+ T cells sorted from blood, taken at week 0. The receptor comes from a human donor with alopecia areata.

CDR3 sequence reads: CASSQQGPQETQYF. The CDR3 region has the DNA TGTGCCAGCAGCCAGCAGGGACCCCAAGAGACCCAGTACTTC. The gene calls are TRBV7-2 and TRBJ2-5; D is tentatively TRBD1 or TRBD2 (5 bases each). The V gene's germline CDR1 is SGHTA and CDR2 FQGNSA. V lost 5 bases and J lost 1, with 11 bases in between. The CDR3 contains 14 residues.